This TCR beta chain derives from a study of CD8 T cells in Susac syndrome. Random hexamers were used to reverse transcribe the RNA input (roughly 0.5 to 1 ug). The amplification used immunoSEQ multiplex PCR on TCR beta CDR3; it spanned 54 Vbeta and 13 Jbeta. TCRdb re-derived calls from the immunoSEQ multiplex PCR reads in MiXCR, one entry per CDR3 protein. Among 180,000 or so distinct CDR3 sequences listed, roughly 95% were seen once. With 4 bases removed from V and 2 bases from J, the gap between germline ends came to 9 bases. The length of the CDR3 is 14 residues. In germline, CDR1 is KGHDR, CDR2 SFDVKD. CD8+ and CD4+ T cells circulating in blood were sequenced for TCR beta. Purification of the CD8+ and CD4+ T cells relied on negative isolation, and TEMRA cells underwent FACS enrichment. This clonotype came up once.

The J gene is TRBJ2-3, the V gene TRBV24-1; no firm D call. Material: CD4+ T cells from PBMCs. This receptor was taken from a human donor with multiple sclerosis. As DNA, the CDR3 is TGTGCCACCAGTGACCCCAGATTCACAGATACGCAGTATTTT. Protein product: CATSDPRFTDTQYF.